A selection of T cell receptor beta chains follows, all from one sample in a study of T cell repertoires in cytomegalovirus infection. Antigen specificity for these receptors is unknown. TCRdb reprocessed the reads with MiXCR, giving one entry per CDR3 protein. The data hold about 890,000 distinct CDR3 sequences, with 30% to 40% observed a single time. Sequenced material: cultured CD8+ T cells from PBMCs, taken from culture after CMV antigen stimulation. These receptors all come from a human donor in good health (CMV status not recorded). Some clones in this sample may be carry-over from other donors' samples. Each CDR3 is given with its conserved first and last residue. A D gene is named only where the DNA matches it firmly. Clone size appears in some rows only: once, few, many, or a class for an expanded clone.

TGTGCCAGCAGCTCTCCCCTCGGGTTTAGCACAGATACGCAGTATTTT	CASSSPLGFSTDTQYF	TRBV7-8	TRBJ2-3	NA	NA
TGCGCCAGCAGCCAAGGTTCCGGCCCCACAGATACGCAGTATTTT	CASSQGSGPTDTQYF	TRBV4-1	TRBJ2-3	NA	NA
TGTGCCACTGCTTCAGGAAACACCATATATTTT	CATASGNTIYF	TRBV7-2	TRBJ1-3	NA	NA
TGTGCCAGCAGTTTATCGAAGGGATACAATCAGCCCCAGCATTTT	CASSLSKGYNQPQHF	TRBV27	TRBJ1-5	NA	NA
TGTGCCAGCAGACCAAGGACAGGGCTTTCTGAAGCTTTCTTT	CASRPRTGLSEAFF	TRBV27	TRBJ1-1	TRBD1	NA
TGTGCCAGCAGCTCCTATGACAGCAACACTGAAGCTTTCTTT	CASSSYDSNTEAFF	TRBV7-2	TRBJ1-1	NA	few
TGTGCCAGCAGCCAAGAGGGCAATGCAGTTACGCAGTATTTT	CASSQEGNAVTQYF	TRBV14	TRBJ2-3	NA	once
TGTACCAGTAGTAAGGGGCTAGCCAAAAACATTCAGTACTTC	CTSSKGLAKNIQYF	TRBV19	TRBJ2-4	NA	NA
TGCGCCAGCAGCCAAGATCTGGACTGGGCGGTGAATGAGCAGTTCTTC	CASSQDLDWAVNEQFF	TRBV4-3	TRBJ2-1	NA	NA
TGTGCCAGCAGTGAGAGGACACCCCCCTACAATGAGCAGTTCTTC	CASSERTPPYNEQFF	TRBV6-1	TRBJ2-1	NA	NA
TGTGCCAGCAGTGAAGAGCGGGGGTACAATGAGCAGTTCTTC	CASSEERGYNEQFF	TRBV6-1	TRBJ2-1	TRBD2	NA
TGTGCCAGCAGCTCAGTGAGGGGGGGCCTCTCGGGGGAGCTGTTTTTT	CASSSVRGGLSGELFF	TRBV7-3	TRBJ2-2	NA	NA
TGTGCCAGCAGCTCAAATGCCGAAACCAATCAGCCCCAGCATTTT	CASSSNAETNQPQHF	TRBV7-9	TRBJ1-5	NA	few
TGCGCCAGCAGCCACCAGACGGATTCTTCTGGAAACACCATATATTTT	CASSHQTDSSGNTIYF	TRBV4-1	TRBJ1-3	NA	NA
TGTGCCACCGGGCGATCACCCTACAATGAGCAGTTCTTC	CATGRSPYNEQFF	TRBV27	TRBJ2-1	NA	few
TGTGCCAGCAGCCCAATACCCGACAGGCCTACAGATACGCAGTATTTT	CASSPIPDRPTDTQYF	TRBV5-4	TRBJ2-3	NA	NA
TGTGCCAGCAGCGCCCCTACAGGGTCGGTCACTGAAGCTTTCTTT	CASSAPTGSVTEAFF	TRBV9	TRBJ1-1	NA	NA
TGTGCCAGCAGATTATCGCGGTCCTATGGCTACACCTTC	CASRLSRSYGYTF	TRBV27	TRBJ1-2	NA	NA
TGTGCCAGCAGTTCCGGGACTAGGGGGACGGGGGAGCAGTTCTTC	CASSSGTRGTGEQFF	TRBV2	TRBJ2-1	TRBD2	NA
TGCGCCAGCAGCCAAGTCCCGGTGAACACTGAAGCTTTCTTT	CASSQVPVNTEAFF	TRBV4-1	TRBJ1-1	NA	NA
TGCAGCGTGACCACAGTCCAGAACACTGAAGCTTTCTTT	CSVTTVQNTEAFF	TRBV29-1	TRBJ1-1	NA	few
TGCGCCAGCACGCCTGACATGAACACTGAAGCTTTCTTT	CASTPDMNTEAFF	TRBV5-1	TRBJ1-1	NA	NA
TGTGCCAGCAACCAAGGAAGGGGGGGCACCGGGGAGCTGTTTTTT	CASNQGRGGTGELFF	TRBV3-1	TRBJ2-2	NA	NA
TGTGCCAGCAGTTTAACGAGGGGGCCCGCTAACTATGGCTACACCTTC	CASSLTRGPANYGYTF	TRBV27	TRBJ1-2	TRBD1	few
TGTGCCAGCAGCCCCAAAGAATGGGGAAGGTATGGCTACACCTTC	CASSPKEWGRYGYTF	TRBV7-9	TRBJ1-2	NA	few
TGTGCCACCAGCAGAACTGGACAGGGGGCGAGGCGTGGGGGCTACACCTTC	CATSRTGQGARRGGYTF	TRBV15	TRBJ1-2	TRBD1	NA
TGCGCCAGCAGTGAGGATGATAGTGAGGTGGGGATTGTTGGAAACACCATATATTTT	CASSEDDSEVGIVGNTIYF	TRBV10-2	TRBJ1-3	NA	NA
TGTGCCAGCGGAGTCAGGGAGGAGGGGCCTGAAGCTTTCTTT	CASGVREEGPEAFF	TRBV6-1	TRBJ1-1	NA	NA
TGCGCCAGCAGCCAAGATCCGAGACAGGGGGCCACAGATACGCAGTATTTT	CASSQDPRQGATDTQYF	TRBV4-3	TRBJ2-3	TRBD1	NA
TGTGCCAACAGCTTGGCCGGACCGAACACTGAAGCTTTCTTT	CANSLAGPNTEAFF	TRBV5-6	TRBJ1-1	NA	NA
TGCGCCAGCAGCCAGTATTTCCCAGGGGATAGCAATCAGCCCCAGCATTTT	CASSQYFPGDSNQPQHF	TRBV4-1	TRBJ1-5	NA	few
TGTGCCAGTAGTCTGGCGGGCTTCCAGGTAGATACGCAGTATTTT	CASSLAGFQVDTQYF	TRBV19	TRBJ2-3	NA	NA
TGTGCCAGCAGTTCCCCCGGGACACCCTACAATGAGCAGTTCTTC	CASSSPGTPYNEQFF	TRBV6-2/TRBV6-3	TRBJ2-1	NA	NA
TGTGCCAGCACGCCCCAGGGTGCTCGGACTGAAGCTTTCTTT	CASTPQGARTEAFF	TRBV6-1	TRBJ1-1	NA	NA
TGTGCCAGCAGCTTTCGACTATTCGGCGAGCAGTACTTC	CASSFRLFGEQYF	TRBV5-5	TRBJ2-7	NA	NA
TGTGCCAGCAGTTCACAGGGAGTCGGGTCTGGAAACACCATATATTTT	CASSSQGVGSGNTIYF	TRBV27	TRBJ1-3	NA	few
TGTGCCAGCAGTTACACAGGACAGGACCTCCAAGAGACCCAGTACTTC	CASSYTGQDLQETQYF	TRBV6-2/TRBV6-3	TRBJ2-5	TRBD1	NA
TGTGCCAGCAGCTTAGGGCGGGGGGGCCCCGATACGCAGTATTTT	CASSLGRGGPDTQYF	TRBV7-3	TRBJ2-3	TRBD2	NA
TGTGCCAGCAGCGGAGGTGGACTAGCTAACATTCAGTACTTC	CASSGGGLANIQYF	TRBV7-8	TRBJ2-4	TRBD2	many
TGTGCCAGCAGGGAAGGACAGGGGGCTTCACCCCTCCACTTT	CASREGQGASPLHF	TRBV2	TRBJ1-6	TRBD1	NA
TGTGCCAGCAGCCTGGGACAGGAAAACAATGAGCAGTTCTTC	CASSLGQENNEQFF	TRBV9	TRBJ2-1	TRBD1	few
TGTGCCAGCAGCCAGCTCGGCAGCCCGTACTTC	CASSQLGSPYF	TRBV14	TRBJ2-5	NA	NA
TGTGCCGTGTGGACAGCCTTACATGGCTACACCTTC	CAVWTALHGYTF	TRBV11-2	TRBJ1-2	NA	NA
TGTGCCAGCATGCCCGGTGGAACCTGGGGTGAGCAGTTCTTC	CASMPGGTWGEQFF	TRBV4-2	TRBJ2-1	NA	few
TGTGCTAGTGGTTTGGTACTGGGTCAGCCCCAGCATTTT	CASGLVLGQPQHF	TRBV12-5	TRBJ1-5	NA	NA
TGTGCCAGCAGTGCGACAGGGCACTATGGCTACACCTTC	CASSATGHYGYTF	TRBV12-3/TRBV12-4	TRBJ1-2	TRBD1	few
TGTGCCAGCAGCCAAGGGTCCATGGGCACAGATACGCAGTATTTT	CASSQGSMGTDTQYF	TRBV4-2	TRBJ2-3	NA	few
TGTGCCAGCAGCCTCGTCATGAGCGGGGGCCACACAGATACGCAGTATTTT	CASSLVMSGGHTDTQYF	TRBV14	TRBJ2-3	TRBD2	NA
TGTGCCAGCAGCCCAGGACTAGCGGGGGATCCCACAGATACGCAGTATTTT	CASSPGLAGDPTDTQYF	TRBV5-4	TRBJ2-3	TRBD2	few
TGTGCCAGTAGTACCCACCCTACAGATACGCAGTATTTT	CASSTHPTDTQYF	TRBV19	TRBJ2-3	NA	NA
TGCGCCAGCAGCATGACAGCCTCCTATGGCTACACCTTC	CASSMTASYGYTF	TRBV5-1	TRBJ1-2	NA	NA
TGCAGCGTTGAAGATCCTTACAGGGACTATGGCTACACCTTC	CSVEDPYRDYGYTF	TRBV29-1	TRBJ1-2	NA	NA
TGCAGCGTTATCCGGACAGGGGATTCCTACAATGAGCAGTTCTTT	CSVIRTGDSYNEQFF	TRBV29-1	TRBJ2-1	TRBD1	once
TGTGCCAGCAGTTTTAGTAGCGGGGTTTACCAAGAGACCCAGTACTTC	CASSFSSGVYQETQYF	TRBV28	TRBJ2-5	TRBD2	NA
TGTGCCAGCAGTGAAAATCGAGGGAGGGCTAGTCTCAGCAATCAGCCCCAGCATTTT	CASSENRGRASLSNQPQHF	TRBV6-1	TRBJ1-5	NA	NA
TGTGCCAGCAGTTTATTCGGGCAGGCGAACACCGGGGAGCTGTTTTTT	CASSLFGQANTGELFF	TRBV11-2	TRBJ2-2	NA	NA
TGTGCCAGCGTATCTCAGGGAGGGCCCCAGCATTTT	CASVSQGGPQHF	TRBV12-3/TRBV12-4	TRBJ1-5	NA	NA
TGTGCTAGTGGTTTCAATATGCGGGACGGGCAGTACTTC	CASGFNMRDGQYF	TRBV12-5	TRBJ2-7	NA	few
TGTGCCAGCAGAAGAAATGGAGGGAAACCAGGGGCGAACGCTGAAGCTTTCTTT	CASRRNGGKPGANAEAFF	TRBV6-1	TRBJ1-1	NA	NA
TGTGCCAGTAGAGCCCTTGGACTAGCGGGGGGGCCTGGACTATCCAATGAGCAGTTCTTC	CASRALGLAGGPGLSNEQFF	TRBV19	TRBJ2-1	TRBD2	NA